The 29 T cell receptor beta chains below were found in one sample sequenced in a study of CD4 T cells in relation to SARS-CoV-2 and coronaviruses. Antigens for these TCRs are unknown. The unexposed donors gave CD4+ T cells in about 2010-2019, prior to COVID-19. Isolation of CD4+ T cells took place after around eleven days in culture. Generated by immunoSEQ multiplex PCR, the TCRdb table keeps only in-frame clones and is missing some. The table records some 25,000 clones, 60% to 80% of them present only once. The sequencing input was CD4+ T cells from PBMCs, cultured in vitro. Receptors originate from a human donor in good health.

V usage is TRBV5-4 and J usage is TRBJ2-5; a weak D match, TRBD2 (5 bases). The germline V gene has CDR1 SGHNT and CDR2 YYREEE (reference sequence). The CDR3 extends over 15 amino acids. V was trimmed by 4 bases and J by 5 bases, leaving 18 bases between them. The CDR3 spells CASSRGMAKEETQYF. Written as DNA, the CDR3 is TGTGCCAGCAGCCGGGGTATGGCGAAGGAGGAGACCCAGTACTTC.

This chain connects TRBV3-1 (or the pseudogene TRBV3-2) to TRBJ2-1; no reliable D call. Germline-derived CDR1 and CDR2 are LGHDT and YNNKEL (reference sequence). The CDR3 spans 12 residues. Deletions cut 4 bases from V and 5 bases from J, with 6 bases between. The CDR3 DNA follows: TGTGCCAGCAGCCGGACCAACAATGAGCAGTTCTTC. Amino acids: CASSRTNNEQFF.

CDR3 region: CASSLTSGAPGTGELFF. The DNA of the CDR3 is TGCGCCAGCAGCTTGACTAGCGGGGCCCCGGGCACCGGGGAGCTGTTTTTT. This chain joins TRBV5-1 and TRBJ2-2; TRBD2 matches at 10 bases. The CDR3 extends over 17 amino acids. The V and J ends lost 1 base and 4 bases, in that order; junction bases with no gene match: 7. Per germline, CDR1 SGHRS and CDR2 YFSETQ.

The sample holds a few counts of this clone. The chain carries TRBV18 and TRBJ1-2; TRBD1 matches 7 bases. CDR1 KGHSH and CDR2 LQKENI come from the germline V gene. V lost 3 bases and J lost 3; bases outside the gene matches: 1. This CDR3 is 13 amino acids long. This CDR3 reads CASSPGTDYGYTF. Written as DNA, the CDR3 is TGTGCCAGCTCACCCGGGACAGACTATGGCTACACCTTC. The variable domain in full, with the rest retrieved from reference TRBV18 and TRBJ1-2, is NAGVMQNPRHLVRRRGQEARLRCSPMKGHSHVYWYRQLPEEGLKFMVYLQKENIIDESGMPKERFSAEFPKEGPSILRIQQVVRGDSAAYFCASSPGTDYGYTFGSGTRLTVV.

The V and J genes are TRBV5-1 and TRBJ2-3, with TRBD2 matching 14 bases. J gave up 3 bases and V 6 bases, and 12 bases lay outside the gene matches. The germline V gene encodes CDR1 SGHRS and CDR2 YFSETQ. The CDR3 runs 18 residues. The CDR3 spells CASTPGGLAGAGTDTQYF. In DNA, the CDR3 is TGCGCCAGCACCCCGGGGGGACTAGCGGGAGCGGGAACAGATACGCAGTATTTT.

The gene calls are TRBV29-1 and TRBJ2-7; D is uncertain. Germline CDR1 reads SQVTM; CDR2 reads ANQGSEA. Trimming shortened V by 3 bases and J by 3 bases, and 9 bases separated the two germline ends. This CDR3 is built from 12 residues. The CDR3 DNA reads TGCAGCGTTGAGCTTTGGAACTACGAGCAGTACTTC. Amino acid sequence: CSVELWNYEQYF.

This chain links TRBV13 with TRBJ2-3; D is ambiguous. The germline CDR1 and CDR2 sequences are PRHDT and FYEKMQ (reference sequence). CDR3 length: 16 amino acids. With 5 bases removed from V and 0 bases from J, the gap between germline ends came to 15 bases. The CDR3 nucleotides are TGTGCCAGCAGCCCACGGGCAGACACTAGCACAGATACGCAGTATTTT. This translates into CASSPRADTSTDTQYF.

The chain recombines TRBV25-1 with TRBJ2-7; 7 bases fit TRBD2. V dropped 10 bases and J dropped 0; count of bases not matched to a gene: 3. Germline assignment: CDR1 MGHDK and CDR2 SYGVNS. This CDR3 is 12 amino acids long. CDR3 sequence: CATAGSSYEQYF. The CDR3 DNA reads TGTGCCACAGCGGGGAGCTCCTACGAGCAGTACTTC.

A few counts support this clone. V is TRBV5-4 and J is TRBJ1-4, with TRBD1 matching over 7 bases. V lost 3 bases, J lost 3 bases, and 2 bases stayed unmatched. In germline, CDR1 is SGHNT, CDR2 YYREEE (reference sequence). This CDR3 spans 14 amino acids. CDR3 in DNA: TGTGCCAGCAGCTACGACAGGGCTAATGAAAAACTGTTTTTT. This gives the protein CASSYDRANEKLFF.

J is TRBJ1-5 and V is TRBV24-1; no firm D call. Germline V lookup: CDR1 KGHDR, CDR2 SFDVKD. V lost 2 bases to trimming and J lost 0 bases, with 4 bases between them. The length of the CDR3 is 14 residues. The CDR3 region has the DNA TGTGCCACCAGTGATTATTATAGCAATCAGCCCCAGCATTTT. Its protein product is CATSDYYSNQPQHF.

This chain connects TRBV3-1 (or the pseudogene TRBV3-2) to TRBJ2-1; D possibly corresponds to TRBD1 (5 bases). The CDR3 consists of 14 residues. Germline CDR1 LGHDT, CDR2 YNNKEL (reference sequence). The ends were cut back, 4 bases at V and 3 bases at J, with 10 bases in the middle. The CDR3 reads CASSRDSHYNEQFF. The CDR3 coding sequence is TGTGCCAGCAGCCGAGACAGTCACTACAATGAGCAGTTCTTC.

The chain employs TRBV7-9 and TRBJ2-3; 7 bases are shared with TRBD2. Germline V gene lookup returns CDR1 SEHNR and CDR2 FQNEAQ (reference sequence). V lost 4 bases, J lost 1 base, and 5 bases stayed unmatched. The CDR3 length is 15 residues. The DNA of the CDR3 is TGTGCCAGCAGCTCTAGACTAGCAGGCACAGATACGCAGTATTTT. Translation: CASSSRLAGTDTQYF. The entire variable domain, with the rest obtained from reference TRBV7-9 and TRBJ2-3, is as follows: DTGVSQNPRHKITKRGQNVTFRCDPISEHNRLYWYRQTLGQGPEFLTYFQNEAQLEKSRLLSDRFSAERPKGSFSTLEIQRTEQGDSAMYLCASSSRLAGTDTQYFGPGTRLTVL.

CDR3 bases: TGCGCCAGCAGCCAAGTCCCGAGAGAGGAAAAACTGTTTTTT. Protein: CASSQVPREEKLFF. This rearrangement joins TRBV4-3 to TRBJ1-4; no firm D call. Germline assignment: CDR1 LGHNA and CDR2 YSLEER. Trimming stripped 1 base from V and 8 bases from J, with 11 bases between. This CDR3 has 14 residues.

The genes are TRBV5-1 and TRBJ2-3, with TRBD2 matching over 14 bases. V shed 2 bases and J 2 bases; nucleotides not matched to a gene: 4. The germline V gene has CDR1 SGHRS and CDR2 YFSETQ. CDR3 length: 17 amino acids. The CDR3 here is CASSFGTSGSFTDTQYF. The CDR3 DNA follows: TGCGCCAGCAGCTTTGGGACTAGCGGGAGTTTCACAGATACGCAGTATTTT.

The chain employs TRBV3-1 (or the pseudogene TRBV3-2) and TRBJ2-7, with 8 nucleotides matching TRBD1. V was pared by 5 bases and J by 3 bases, with 0 bases of the junction left unmatched. Germline CDR1 LGHDT, CDR2 YNNKEL (reference sequence). The CDR3 is 12 residues long. The CDR3 sequence is CASSGQGYEQYF. For the CDR3, the DNA is TGTGCCAGCAGCGGACAGGGCTACGAGCAGTACTTC.

V and J are TRBV30 and TRBJ2-5; 7 bases agree with TRBD1. The CDR3 is 13 residues long. CDR1 GTSNPN and CDR2 SVGIG come from the germline V gene (reference sequence). The trim removed 2 bases at V and 2 bases at J, leaving 2 bases unmatched. CDR3 amino acids: CAWSLTGQETQYF. CDR3 DNA: TGTGCCTGGAGTTTGACAGGGCAAGAGACCCAGTACTTC.

This CDR3 is CAKKSGLAGSNKNIQYF. CDR3 nucleotides: TGCGCCAAAAAGAGCGGACTAGCGGGGAGCAACAAAAACATTCAGTACTTC. The chain combines TRBV23-1 with TRBJ2-4; 12 nucleotides align to TRBD2. TRBV23-1 is noted as an ORF with a role that remains uncertain. Germline trimming cut 10 bases from V and 3 bases from J; bases unmatched to any gene: 13. This CDR3 is 17 amino acids long.

This chain connects TRBV10-3 to TRBJ1-2; no clear D gene. Germline CDR1 and CDR2: ENHRY and SYGVKD. V was trimmed by 0 bases and J by 3 bases, leaving 20 bases between them. There are 18 residues in the CDR3. CDR3 sequence: CAISESIVSGQGYYGYTF. In DNA, the CDR3 is TGTGCCATCAGTGAGTCGATAGTTTCGGGCCAAGGGTACTATGGCTACACCTTC.

This chain links TRBV19 with TRBJ2-5, with D uncertain. Germline CDR1 reads LNHDA; CDR2 reads SQIVND (reference sequence). The V gene lost 3 bases and the J gene lost 2 bases, with 10 bases spanning the gap. The CDR3 has 14 amino acids. CDR3: CASSMGSKQETQYF. CDR3 nucleotide sequence: TGTGCCAGTAGTATGGGGTCCAAACAAGAGACCCAGTACTTC. The whole variable domain, remainder taken from reference TRBV19 and TRBJ2-5, is DGGITQSPKYLFRKEGQNVTLSCEQNLNHDAMYWYRQDPGQGLRLIYYSQIVNDFQKGDIAEGYSVSREKKESFPLTVTSAQKNPTAFYLCASSMGSKQETQYFGPGTRLLVL.

This chain joins TRBV9 and TRBJ1-1; the match to TRBD1 covers 7 bases. The CDR3 has 14 amino acids. Losses at the gene ends were 4 bases for V and 4 bases for J; bases not matched to a gene: 7. The V gene's germline CDR1 is SGDLS and CDR2 YYNGEE. The CDR3 reads CASSSWTGPTEAFF. The CDR3, as DNA: TGTGCCAGCAGCTCATGGACAGGTCCCACTGAAGCTTTCTTT.

This clone was seen just once. The chain uses TRBV28 and TRBJ2-2; 7 positions match TRBD2. Germline V gene sequence: CDR1 MDHEN, CDR2 SYDVKM. The CDR3 loop spans 15 amino acids. The ends lost 4 bases at V and 0 bases at J; junction bases unmatched: 2. The CDR3 loop is CASSWDYSNTGELFF. In DNA, the CDR3 is TGTGCCAGCAGTTGGGACTATTCGAACACCGGGGAGCTGTTTTTT. The full variable domain, rest sourced from reference TRBV28 and TRBJ2-2, is DVKVTQSSRYLVKRTGEKVFLECVQDMDHENMFWYRQDPGLGLRLIYFSYDVKMKEKGDIPEGYSVSREKKERFSLILESASTNQTSMYLCASSWDYSNTGELFFGEGSRLTVL.

In its sample, this clone was seen a few times. The DNA for the CDR3 is TGTGCCAGCAGCTTAACCCCCGGGACAGTGGGTGAAAAACTGTTTTTT. Protein sequence: CASSLTPGTVGEKLFF. The J gene is TRBJ1-4, the V gene TRBV5-5; 7 nucleotides match TRBD1. This CDR3 region has 16 residues. V was clipped by 2 bases and J by 7 bases; unmatched bases: 11. CDR1 and CDR2 from the germline V gene are SGHKS and YYEKEE (reference sequence). Drawing the rest from reference TRBV5-5 and TRBJ1-4, the complete variable domain is DAGVTQSPTHLIKTRGQQVTLRCSPISGHKSVSWYQQVLGQGPQFIFQYYEKEERGRGNFPDRFSARQFPNYSSELNVNALLLGDSALYLCASSLTPGTVGEKLFFGSGTQLSVL.

This clone appeared a few times. The CDR3 DNA follows: TGCAGCGTTGTTCAGGGGGCAGGAGGCGACGAGCAGTACTTC. This codes for CSVVQGAGGDEQYF. The chain has TRBV29-1 and TRBJ2-7, with 8 bases identical to TRBD1. CDR3 length: 14 residues. Per germline, CDR1 SQVTM and CDR2 ANQGSEA. The V gene end was trimmed by 4 bases and the J gene end by 5 bases; junction bases not matched to a gene: 10.

This chain uses TRBV5-5 with TRBJ2-7, with unresolved D. V lost 0 bases and J lost 5, with 15 bases in between. The CDR3 spans 15 residues. The germline V gene has CDR1 SGHKS and CDR2 YYEKEE (reference sequence). The CDR3 loop reads CASSLEVVGLHEQYF. CDR3 in DNA: TGTGCCAGCAGCTTGGAGGTGGTAGGGCTACACGAGCAGTACTTC.

CDR3 protein: CASSYGEDTGELFF. Here the CDR3 DNA reads TGTGCCAGCAGTTACGGGGAAGACACCGGGGAGCTGTTTTTT. This rearrangement joins TRBV6-2 or TRBV6-3 to TRBJ2-2, with D unclear. The CDR3 has 14 amino acids. The V end was cut by 2 bases, the J end by 3 bases, with 7 bases between. Germline V gene sequence: CDR1 MNHEY, CDR2 SVGEGT.

This chain connects TRBV18 to TRBJ2-5; 9 nucleotides line up with TRBD1. The CDR3 runs to 14 residues. Unmatched junction bases numbered 4, after V lost 6 bases and J lost 2 bases. Germline V gene lookup returns CDR1 KGHSH and CDR2 LQKENI. The CDR3 sequence: CASSLGQGQETQYF. In DNA form, the CDR3 reads TGTGCCAGCTCCCTCGGACAGGGGCAAGAGACCCAGTACTTC.

This sequence joins TRBV19 and TRBJ2-5; 7 nucleotides agree with TRBD2. This CDR3 is built from 17 residues. The ends lost 4 bases at V and 4 bases at J; junction bases unmatched: 15. The germline CDR1 and CDR2 sequences are LNHDA and SQIVND (reference sequence). The CDR3 here is CASSRGHVGEGRETQYF. The CDR3, as DNA: TGTGCCAGTAGTAGAGGCCACGTGGGGGAGGGCCGAGAGACCCAGTACTTC.

This rearrangement joins TRBV9 to TRBJ1-1; TRBD1 matches 11 bases. The CDR3 is made up of 15 amino acids. Looked up from germline, CDR1 is SGDLS and CDR2 is YYNGEE. V shed 3 bases, J shed 9 bases, and the junction held 10 bases outside the gene matches. The CDR3 nucleotides are TGTGCCAGCAGCGCTATAGAAGGGACAGGGGGGAAAGCTTTCTTT. It specifies CASSAIEGTGGKAFF. Based on the CDR3 plus reference TRBV9 and TRBJ1-1, the full variable domain is DSGVTQTPKHLITATGQRVTLRCSPRSGDLSVYWYQQSLDQGLQFLIQYYNGEERAKGNILERFSAQQFPDLHSELNLSSLELGDSALYFCASSAIEGTGGKAFFGQGTRLTVV.

The J gene is TRBJ1-3, the V gene TRBV7-9; D is undetermined. The CDR3 is 16 residues long. Trimming shortened V by 3 bases and J by 2 bases, and 14 bases separated the two germline ends. Germline assignment: CDR1 SEHNR and CDR2 FQNEAQ (reference sequence). The CDR3 sequence is CASSFSWAGAGNTIYF. Here the CDR3 DNA reads TGTGCCAGCAGCTTTAGTTGGGCCGGGGCTGGAAACACCATATATTTT.